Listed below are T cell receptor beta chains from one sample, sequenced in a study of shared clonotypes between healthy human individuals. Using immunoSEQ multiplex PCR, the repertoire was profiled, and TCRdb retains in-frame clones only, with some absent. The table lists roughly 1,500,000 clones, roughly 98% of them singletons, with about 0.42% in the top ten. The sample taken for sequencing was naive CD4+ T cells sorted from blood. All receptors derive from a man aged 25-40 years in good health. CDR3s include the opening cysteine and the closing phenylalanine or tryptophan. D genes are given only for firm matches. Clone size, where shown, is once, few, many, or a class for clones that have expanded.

cdr3_nt: TGTGCCAGCAGCTCGAGGGTCGAGAATCAGCCCCAGCATTTT; cdr3_aa: CASSSRVENQPQHF; v_call: TRBV5-5; clone_size: -; d_call: -; j_call: TRBJ1-5
cdr3_nt: TGTGCCATCAGTGCGGGGCAGGGCACTGAAGCTTTCTTT; cdr3_aa: CAISAGQGTEAFF; v_call: TRBV10-3; clone_size: -; d_call: -; j_call: TRBJ1-1
cdr3_nt: TGCGCCAGCAGTCAGGGGACAGGGTGCCAATTGCACGTTGATGAAAAACTGTTTTTT; cdr3_aa: CASSQGTGCQLHVDEKLFF; v_call: TRBV23-1; clone_size: -; d_call: TRBD1; j_call: TRBJ1-4
cdr3_nt: TGTGCCAGCAGTCACCATAGCAAAAGCACAGATACGCAGTATTTT; cdr3_aa: CASSHHSKSTDTQYF; v_call: TRBV6-5; clone_size: -; d_call: -; j_call: TRBJ2-3
cdr3_nt: TGTGCCAGCTCTCCACCGGGACTAGCAGATACGCAGTATTTT; cdr3_aa: CASSPPGLADTQYF; v_call: TRBV18; clone_size: -; d_call: TRBD2; j_call: TRBJ2-3
cdr3_nt: TGTGCCAGCAGCTCTCCCGACTACGAGCAGTACTTC; cdr3_aa: CASSSPDYEQYF; v_call: TRBV5-4; clone_size: -; d_call: -; j_call: TRBJ2-7
cdr3_nt: TGTGCCAGCAGCTTGTTCGGCTACGAGCAGTACTTC; cdr3_aa: CASSLFGYEQYF; v_call: TRBV5-6; clone_size: -; d_call: -; j_call: TRBJ2-7
cdr3_nt: TGTGCCAGCAGCGTAGCTGACAGGGGCTACGAGCAGTACTTC; cdr3_aa: CASSVADRGYEQYF; v_call: TRBV9; clone_size: once; d_call: TRBD1; j_call: TRBJ2-7
cdr3_nt: TGTGCCAGCAGTGAACAAGGACAGGGGAATGAGCAGTTCTTC; cdr3_aa: CASSEQGQGNEQFF; v_call: TRBV2; clone_size: -; d_call: TRBD1; j_call: TRBJ2-1
cdr3_nt: TGTGCCAGCAGTTACACCACGTCAGAGGTGCAGTATTTT; cdr3_aa: CASSYTTSEVQYF; v_call: TRBV6-5; clone_size: -; d_call: -; j_call: TRBJ2-3
cdr3_nt: TGCAGCGTTGTTTCAGGGGAGAACACTGAAGCTTTCTTT; cdr3_aa: CSVVSGENTEAFF; v_call: TRBV29-1; clone_size: -; d_call: -; j_call: TRBJ1-1
cdr3_nt: TGTGCCAGCAGCTTCGGGAGGAGAGGCACTGAAGCTTTCTTT; cdr3_aa: CASSFGRRGTEAFF; v_call: TRBV5-6; clone_size: -; d_call: -; j_call: TRBJ1-1
cdr3_nt: TGTGCCACCAGCAGAGATGGGATGACGATTGGCTATGGCTACACCTTC; cdr3_aa: CATSRDGMTIGYGYTF; v_call: TRBV15; clone_size: -; d_call: -; j_call: TRBJ1-2
cdr3_nt: TGTGCCAGCAGCGGGGGACAGGGCTCTGGAAACACCATATATTTT; cdr3_aa: CASSGGQGSGNTIYF; v_call: TRBV9; clone_size: -; d_call: TRBD1; j_call: TRBJ1-3
cdr3_nt: TGTGCCAGCAGCTTAGGGACTAGCGGGAGTTACGAGCAGTACTTC; cdr3_aa: CASSLGTSGSYEQYF; v_call: TRBV11-1; clone_size: once; d_call: TRBD2; j_call: TRBJ2-7
cdr3_nt: TGTGCCAGCAGCGTAGGACCTAGCGGCGGGGAGCTGTTTTTT; cdr3_aa: CASSVGPSGGELFF; v_call: TRBV9; clone_size: -; d_call: TRBD2; j_call: TRBJ2-2
cdr3_nt: TGCGCCAGCAGCCCGGGACTAGCCGGCGACGAGCAGTACTTC; cdr3_aa: CASSPGLAGDEQYF; v_call: TRBV5-1; clone_size: -; d_call: TRBD2; j_call: TRBJ2-7
cdr3_nt: TGTGCCAGCAGCATGCCCGGGACTAGCGGTTACAATGAGCAGTTCTTC; cdr3_aa: CASSMPGTSGYNEQFF; v_call: TRBV11-2; clone_size: -; d_call: TRBD2; j_call: TRBJ2-1
cdr3_nt: TGTAAAGTATTTACTAGCAATCAGCCCCAGCATTTT; cdr3_aa: CKVFTSNQPQHF; v_call: TRBV30; clone_size: -; d_call: -; j_call: TRBJ1-5
cdr3_nt: TGTGCCAGCAGTCGCGCTAGCGGGATTGAGACCCAGTACTTC; cdr3_aa: CASSRASGIETQYF; v_call: TRBV2; clone_size: -; d_call: TRBD2; j_call: TRBJ2-5
cdr3_nt: TGCGCCAGCAGTCAACCCCACGGGGGGGGGAAACAACCAAGGAGGCGAAGACATACGCAGTATTTT; cdr3_aa: CASSQPHGGGKQPRRRRHTQYF; v_call: TRBV23-1; clone_size: -; d_call: TRBD2; j_call: TRBJ2-3
cdr3_nt: TGTGCCAGCAGTACCCTAGCGGGATGGGGGAACATTCAGTACTTC; cdr3_aa: CASSTLAGWGNIQYF; v_call: TRBV6-6; clone_size: -; d_call: TRBD2; j_call: TRBJ2-4
cdr3_nt: TGTGCTAGTGCATTGAAAGTGACGCAGTATTTT; cdr3_aa: CASALKVTQYF; v_call: TRBV12-5; clone_size: -; d_call: -; j_call: TRBJ2-3
cdr3_nt: TGCGCCAGCAGCTTGCCCCGAGGAGACAGCACAGATACGCAGTATTTT; cdr3_aa: CASSLPRGDSTDTQYF; v_call: TRBV5-1; clone_size: -; d_call: -; j_call: TRBJ2-3
cdr3_nt: TGTGCCAGCTCACCGGGCCCGAACCAGCCCCAGCATTTT; cdr3_aa: CASSPGPNQPQHF; v_call: TRBV18; clone_size: -; d_call: -; j_call: TRBJ1-5
cdr3_nt: TGTGCCAGCAGTTTTGCGGGACAGGGGTTTAGTGAGCAGTTCTTC; cdr3_aa: CASSFAGQGFSEQFF; v_call: TRBV28; clone_size: -; d_call: TRBD1; j_call: TRBJ2-1
cdr3_nt: TGTGCCAGCAGCTTCCAGACCAATGAGCAGTTCTTC; cdr3_aa: CASSFQTNEQFF; v_call: TRBV7-9; clone_size: -; d_call: -; j_call: TRBJ2-1